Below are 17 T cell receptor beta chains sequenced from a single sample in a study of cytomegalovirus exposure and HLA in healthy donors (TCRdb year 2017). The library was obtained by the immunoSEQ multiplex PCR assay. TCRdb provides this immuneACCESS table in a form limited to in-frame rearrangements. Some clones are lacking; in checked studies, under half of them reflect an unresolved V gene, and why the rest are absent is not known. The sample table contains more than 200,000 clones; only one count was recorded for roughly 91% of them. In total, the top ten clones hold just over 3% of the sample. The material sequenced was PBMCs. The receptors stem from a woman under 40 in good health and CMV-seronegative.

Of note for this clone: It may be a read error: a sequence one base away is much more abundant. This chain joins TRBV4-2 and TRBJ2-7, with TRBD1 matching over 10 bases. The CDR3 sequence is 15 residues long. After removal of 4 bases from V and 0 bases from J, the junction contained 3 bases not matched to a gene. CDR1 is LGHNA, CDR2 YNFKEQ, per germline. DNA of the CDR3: TGTGCCAGCAGCCCGACAGGGGGCTTCTCCTACGAGCAGTACTTC. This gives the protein CASSPTGGFSYEQYF.

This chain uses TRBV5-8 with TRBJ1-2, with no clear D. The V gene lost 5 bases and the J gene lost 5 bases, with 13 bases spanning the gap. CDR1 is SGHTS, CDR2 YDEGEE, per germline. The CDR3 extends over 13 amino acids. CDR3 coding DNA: TGTGCCAGCAGTTCCCGACTCCCATATGGCTACACCTTC. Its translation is CASSSRLPYGYTF. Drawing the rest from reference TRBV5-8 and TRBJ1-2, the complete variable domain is EAGVTQSPTHLIKTRGQQATLRCSPISGHTSVYWYQQALGLGLQFLLWYDEGEERNRGNFPPRFSGRQFPNYSSELNVNALELEDSALYLCASSSRLPYGYTFGSGTRLTVV.

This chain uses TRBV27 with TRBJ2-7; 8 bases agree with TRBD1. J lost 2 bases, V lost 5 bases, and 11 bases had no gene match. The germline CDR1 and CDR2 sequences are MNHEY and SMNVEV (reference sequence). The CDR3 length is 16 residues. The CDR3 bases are TGTGCCAGCAGTGAAGCCGCCGGGACAGGTCCCTACGAGCAGTACTTC. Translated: CASSEAAGTGPYEQYF.

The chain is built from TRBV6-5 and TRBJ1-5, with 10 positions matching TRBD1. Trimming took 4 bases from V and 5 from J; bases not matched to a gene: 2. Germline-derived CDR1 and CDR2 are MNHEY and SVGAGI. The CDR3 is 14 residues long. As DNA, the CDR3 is TGTGCCAGCAGTTGGACAGGGGGTGATCAGCCCCAGCATTTT. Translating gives CASSWTGGDQPQHF.

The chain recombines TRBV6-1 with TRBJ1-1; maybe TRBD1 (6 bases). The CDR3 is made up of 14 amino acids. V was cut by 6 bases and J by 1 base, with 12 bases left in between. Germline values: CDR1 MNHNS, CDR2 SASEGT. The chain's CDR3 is CASRDSWGNTEAFF. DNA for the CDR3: TGTGCCAGCAGGGACAGCTGGGGGAACACTGAAGCTTTCTTT.

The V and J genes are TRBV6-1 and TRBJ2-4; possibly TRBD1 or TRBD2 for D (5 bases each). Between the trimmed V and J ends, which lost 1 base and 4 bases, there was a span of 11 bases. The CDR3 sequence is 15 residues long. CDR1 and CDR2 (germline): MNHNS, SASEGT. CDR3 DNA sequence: TGTGCCAGCAGTGAAGTTATGGGGGATAAAAACATTCAGTACTTC. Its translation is CASSEVMGDKNIQYF.

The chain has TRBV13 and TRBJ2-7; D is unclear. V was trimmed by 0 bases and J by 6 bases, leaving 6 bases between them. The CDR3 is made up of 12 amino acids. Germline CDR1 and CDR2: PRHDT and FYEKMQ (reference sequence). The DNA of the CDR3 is TGTGCCAGCAGCTTAGGGGGTTCCGAGCAGTACTTC. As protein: CASSLGGSEQYF.

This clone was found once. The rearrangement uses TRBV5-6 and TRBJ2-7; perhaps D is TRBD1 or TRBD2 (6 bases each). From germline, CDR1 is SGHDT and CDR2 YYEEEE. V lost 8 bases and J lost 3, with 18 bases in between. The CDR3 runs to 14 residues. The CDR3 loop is CASREGGSSYEQYF. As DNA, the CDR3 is TGTGCCAGTCGCGAGGGGGGCAGTAGCTACGAGCAGTACTTC.

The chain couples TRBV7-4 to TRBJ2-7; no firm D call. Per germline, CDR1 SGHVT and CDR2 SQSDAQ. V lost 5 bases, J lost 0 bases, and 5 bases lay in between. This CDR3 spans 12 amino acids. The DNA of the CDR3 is TGTGCCAGCAGCCCGAGCTCCTACGAGCAGTACTTC. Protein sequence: CASSPSSYEQYF.

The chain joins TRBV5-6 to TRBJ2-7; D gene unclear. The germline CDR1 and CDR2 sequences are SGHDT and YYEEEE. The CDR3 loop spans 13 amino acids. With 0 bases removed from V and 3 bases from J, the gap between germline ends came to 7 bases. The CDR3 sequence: CASSLGLVYEQYF. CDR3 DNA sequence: TGTGCCAGCAGCTTGGGGCTGGTCTACGAGCAGTACTTC.

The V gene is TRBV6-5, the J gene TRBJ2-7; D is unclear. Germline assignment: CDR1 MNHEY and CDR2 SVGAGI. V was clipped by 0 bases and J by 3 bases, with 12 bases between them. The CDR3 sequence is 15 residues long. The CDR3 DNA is TGTGCCAGCAGTTACTCCGTCGGGCCGGTCTACGAGCAGTACTTC. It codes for CASSYSVGPVYEQYF.

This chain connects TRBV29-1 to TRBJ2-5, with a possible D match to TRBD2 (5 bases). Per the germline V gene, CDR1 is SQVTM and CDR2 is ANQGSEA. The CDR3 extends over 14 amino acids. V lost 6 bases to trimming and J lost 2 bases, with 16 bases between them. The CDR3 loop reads CSVEPPGKQETQYF. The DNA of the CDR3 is TGCAGCGTGGAACCTCCCGGGAAACAAGAGACCCAGTACTTC. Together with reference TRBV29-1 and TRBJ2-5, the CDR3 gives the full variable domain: SAVISQKPSRDICQRGTSLTIQCQVDSQVTMMFWYRQQPGQSLTLIATANQGSEATYESGFVIDKFPISRPNLTFSTLTVSNMSPEDSSIYLCSVEPPGKQETQYFGPGTRLLVL.

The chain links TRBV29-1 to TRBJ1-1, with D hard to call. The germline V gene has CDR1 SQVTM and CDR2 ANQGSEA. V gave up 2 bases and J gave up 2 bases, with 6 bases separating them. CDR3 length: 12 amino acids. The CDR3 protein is CSVERGNTEAFF. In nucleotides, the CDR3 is TGCAGCGTTGAACGGGGTAACACTGAAGCTTTCTTT.

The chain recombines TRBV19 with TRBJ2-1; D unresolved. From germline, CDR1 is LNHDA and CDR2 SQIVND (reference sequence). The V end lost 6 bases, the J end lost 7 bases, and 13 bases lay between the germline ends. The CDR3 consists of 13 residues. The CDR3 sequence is CASRMGVLNEQFF. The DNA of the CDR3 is TGTGCCAGTAGGATGGGCGTCTTAAATGAGCAGTTCTTC.

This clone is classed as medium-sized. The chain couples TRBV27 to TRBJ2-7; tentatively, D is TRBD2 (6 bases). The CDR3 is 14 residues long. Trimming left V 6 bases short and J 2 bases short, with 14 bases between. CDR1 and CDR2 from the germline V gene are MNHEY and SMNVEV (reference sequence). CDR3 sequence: CASSHGGSTYEQYF. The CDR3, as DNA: TGTGCCAGCAGCCATGGGGGGAGTACCTACGAGCAGTACTTC.

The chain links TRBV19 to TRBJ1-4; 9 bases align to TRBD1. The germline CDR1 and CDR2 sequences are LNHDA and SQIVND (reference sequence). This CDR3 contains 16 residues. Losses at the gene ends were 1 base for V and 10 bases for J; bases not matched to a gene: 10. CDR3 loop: CASSIAQQGAQGKLFF. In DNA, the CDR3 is TGTGCCAGTAGTATAGCCCAACAGGGGGCGCAGGGAAAACTGTTTTTT.

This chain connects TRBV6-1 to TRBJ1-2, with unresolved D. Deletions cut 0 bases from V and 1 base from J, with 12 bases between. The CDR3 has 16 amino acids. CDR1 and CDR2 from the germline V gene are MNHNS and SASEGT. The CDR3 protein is CASSEAGSKSNYGYTF. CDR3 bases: TGTGCCAGCAGTGAAGCGGGTTCCAAGAGTAACTATGGCTACACCTTC.